This T cell receptor (beta chain) stems from a study of regulatory T cells in long-lasting Graves disease. The V and J ends lost 1 base and 0 bases respectively, with 6 bases between them. The CDR3 runs to 15 residues. CDR1 is SGHDN, CDR2 FVKESK, per germline. Construction of TCR beta libraries relied on iRepertoire HTBI primers and on Arm-PCR targeting CDR3 regions. TCRdb recomputed calls from the multiplex PCR reads with MiXCR, one row per CDR3 protein. The sample holds roughly 560,000 distinct CDR3 sequences; around 12% are singletons and the top ten take roughly 9.3%. This clonotype showed up just a few times. Its antigen is undetermined. Specified time point: newly diagnosed GD, antithyroid drugs for less than 3 months. Making the TCR library involved RNA that had been extracted from PBMCs. Guidelines of the American Thyroid Association were used to diagnose Graves' disease. Study results and limitations: Under persistent disease, TRBV28, TRBJ1-2 and TRBJ2-5 were used preferentially. Persistent Graves' patients showed less TCR diversity than newly diagnosed ones.

The sample was also linked to a second study, of T cells in Graves' hyperthyroidism and ophthalmopathy. That source reports: Graves' hyperthyroidism was deemed stable absent ophthalmopathy progression within 18 months.

The sequencing here drew on peripheral blood mononuclear cells (PBMCs), taken at new diagnosis, from a patient treated with antithyroid drugs. V usage is TRBV14 and J usage is TRBJ2-2, with D maybe TRBD1 (6 bases). The receptor comes from a woman in her 30s with Graves disease. CDR3 sequence reads: CASSQGTANTGELFF. As DNA, the CDR3 is TGTGCCAGCAGCCAAGGGACAGCGAACACCGGGGAGCTGTTTTTT.